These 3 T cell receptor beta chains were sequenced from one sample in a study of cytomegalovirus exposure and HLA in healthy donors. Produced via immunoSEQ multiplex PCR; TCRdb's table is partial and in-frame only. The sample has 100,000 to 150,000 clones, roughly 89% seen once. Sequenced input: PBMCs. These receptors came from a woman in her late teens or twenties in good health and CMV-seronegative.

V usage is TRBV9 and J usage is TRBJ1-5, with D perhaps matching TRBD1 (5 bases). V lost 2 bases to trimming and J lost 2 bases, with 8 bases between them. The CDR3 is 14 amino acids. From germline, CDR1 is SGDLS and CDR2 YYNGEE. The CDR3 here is CASSVGGGNQPQHF. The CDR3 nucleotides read TGTGCCAGCAGCGTGGGGGGGGGCAATCAGCCCCAGCATTTT.

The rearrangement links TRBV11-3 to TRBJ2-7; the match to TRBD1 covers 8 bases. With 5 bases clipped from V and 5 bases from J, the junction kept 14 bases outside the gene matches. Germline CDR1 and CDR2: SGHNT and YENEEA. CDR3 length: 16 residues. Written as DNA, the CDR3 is TGTGCCAGCAGCCATCGGACAGGGACTGGCCCCAACGAGCAGTACTTC. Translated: CASSHRTGTGPNEQYF.

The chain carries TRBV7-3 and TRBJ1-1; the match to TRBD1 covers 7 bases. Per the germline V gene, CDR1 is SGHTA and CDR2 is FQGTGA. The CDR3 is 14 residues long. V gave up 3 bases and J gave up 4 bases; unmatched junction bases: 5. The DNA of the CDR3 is TGTGCCAGCAGCTTTACCCAGGGGGGCACTGAAGCTTTCTTT. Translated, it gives CASSFTQGGTEAFF.